This T cell receptor (beta chain) derives from a study of cytomegalovirus exposure and HLA in healthy donors. The CDR3 runs to 16 residues. This clone has more than one count but fewer than ten. The primer mix had 60 Vbeta and 13 Jbeta primers. Data came from immunoSEQ multiplex PCR; TCRdb stores just in-frame clones and leaves some out. Among some 150,000 clones, around a tenth were seen once, and the ten largest hold 1.8%. The rearrangement joins TRBV21-1 to TRBJ1-6; the listed D gene, TRBD1, was not tested against the DNA. TRBV21-1 is a listed pseudogene. This TCR came from a man aged 50-59 years in good health and CMV-seronegative. Sequencing was done on a sample of PBMCs. The CDR3 is CASSKVNREDISPLHF. The CDR3, as DNA: TGTGCCAGCAGCAAAGTTAACAGGGAAGACATCTCACCCCTCCACTTT.